This T cell receptor beta chain was documented in a study of patients and donors after allogeneic stem cell transplantation. Trimming removed 7 bases at V and 8 bases at J, with 14 bases between. This CDR3 has 13 residues. In this sample, this clonotype turned up many times. One entry per CDR3 protein results from TCRdb running MiXCR on the RT-PCR reads. The table has approximately 170,000 distinct CDR3 sequences, around 28% seen once. The J gene is TRBJ1-4, the V gene TRBV12-3 or TRBV12-4; unclear D gene. The source of this sequence is a human donor who was either an allogeneic HSCT recipient or a stem cell or donor lymphocyte infusion donor (not recorded which). It is not recorded whose cells these are; they may come from a transplant donor. The sequenced sample consisted of blood, either unsorted or a sorted T cell fraction (not recorded which). The CDR3 DNA is TGTGCCAGCACCCCCGTCAGCGGGGAAAAACTGTTTTTT. Amino acid sequence: CASTPVSGEKLFF.